The present entry profiles one T cell receptor beta chain with its context. What it binds is unknown. These data originate in a study of cytomegalovirus exposure and HLA in healthy donors. Findings of the study overall: The presence/absence work took it that sequencing depth was about the same across donors. Researchers counted roughly 150 TCR beta chains as cytomegalovirus-associated.

V lost 0 bases and J lost 3, with 15 bases in between. Germline CDR1 is SGHVS and CDR2 is FNYEAQ. The CDR3 contains 17 residues. With 60 Vbeta and 13 Jbeta primers, the PCR was carried out. The method was immunoSEQ multiplex PCR; TCRdb's version includes in-frame clones alone and lacks a portion of them. The sample includes 85,000 to 100,000 clones, approximately 77% of them seen just once. The chain links TRBV7-6 to TRBJ1-5; tentatively, D is TRBD1 (6 bases). The sample was PBMCs. The sequence was collected from a woman in her 40s in good health and CMV-seronegative. CDR3 protein: CASSLAQGGGINQPQHF. The CDR3 bases are TGTGCCAGCAGCTTAGCGCAGGGAGGGGGTATCAATCAGCCCCAGCATTTT.